Sequencing of this TCR beta chain was carried out in a study of blood T cell repertoires in COVID-19. The repertoire was sequenced with immunoSEQ multiplex PCR; TCRdb's copy has only in-frame clones and lacks some. Of 50,000 to 55,000 clones in the sample, around 80% are singletons; the top ten hold 14%. The CDR3 covers 17 residues. CDR1 is LNHDA and CDR2 is SQIVND in the germline V gene (reference sequence). V shed 5 bases and J shed 2 bases, with 16 bases lying between them. The TCR originated in a human donor in a cohort sampled during active COVID-19. J is TRBJ2-6 and V is TRBV19; D gene ambiguous. The sample taken for sequencing was peripheral blood. The CDR3 reads CASSPRGGATGANVLTF. The CDR3 nucleotides read TGTGCCAGTAGTCCACGCGGCGGAGCAACTGGGGCCAACGTCCTGACTTTC.